This entry concerns a single T cell receptor beta chain. Its antigen is not identified. This CDR3 has 12 residues. Germline V gene data show CDR1 as MGHRA and CDR2 as YSYEKL. Between the trimmed V and J ends, which lost 4 bases and 3 bases, there was a span of 6 bases. Authors' processing steps: Sequence data from immunoSEQ were junction-only and lacked quality scores; consequently, filtering differed. The assay was immunoSEQ multiplex PCR, and TCRdb's table has in-frame clones only and misses some. That table furnishes V, J and clone size, whereas the DNA furnished D and trimming. The table shows around 370,000 clones, with about 96% occurring only once. Combining CD45RO+ cells with CCR7-negative CD45RA+ TemRA cells gave CD8 memory. This sample was taken from a study of shared clonotypes between healthy human individuals. The study, taken as a whole, reports: Naive subsets generally had larger estimated richness than memory subsets.

The specimen was memory CD8+ T cells sorted from blood. Subset described: CD45RO+ cells pooled with CCR7-negative TemRA cells. V gene TRBV4-1 combines with J gene TRBJ1-1, with D tentatively TRBD1 (6 bases). The sequence derives from a man aged 25 to 45 in good health. The CDR3 reads CASSRQDTEAFF. DNA of the CDR3: TGCGCCAGCAGCCGACAGGACACTGAAGCTTTCTTT.